This TCR beta chain was recorded in a study of CD8+CD57+ T cells in acquired aplastic anemia. About the study: Average DNA yield from sorted CD4+ and CD8+ cells was approximately 3 ug. Healthy donor sequencing depth: some 10 million CD4+, 11 million to 13 million CD8+ reads.

V was trimmed by 10 bases and J by 1 base, leaving 13 bases between them. Germline CDR1 and CDR2: SEHNR and FQNEAQ (reference sequence). This CDR3 region has 13 residues. Genomic DNA served as template for TCR beta VDJ and CDR3 profiling. Via MiXCR, TCRdb re-called the reads, giving one row per CDR3 protein. This sample carries about 210,000 distinct CDR3 sequences, roughly 55% of them seen once, and the ten largest clones take 25% to 30%. This clonotype originated in a human donor in good health. The sample consisted of sorted CD4+, CD8+, or CD8+CD57+ T cells (not recorded which) from PBMCs. This chain links TRBV7-9 with TRBJ1-2; D possibly corresponds to TRBD1 (5 bases). CDR3 protein: CATRQHNNYGYTF. The CDR3 coding sequence is TGTGCCACTCGACAGCATAATAACTATGGCTACACCTTC. The variable domain in full, with the rest retrieved from reference TRBV7-9 and TRBJ1-2, is DTGVSQNPRHKITKRGQNVTFRCDPISEHNRLYWYRQTLGQGPEFLTYFQNEAQLEKSRLLSDRFSAERPKGSFSTLEIQRTEQGDSAMYLCATRQHNNYGYTFGSGTRLTVV.